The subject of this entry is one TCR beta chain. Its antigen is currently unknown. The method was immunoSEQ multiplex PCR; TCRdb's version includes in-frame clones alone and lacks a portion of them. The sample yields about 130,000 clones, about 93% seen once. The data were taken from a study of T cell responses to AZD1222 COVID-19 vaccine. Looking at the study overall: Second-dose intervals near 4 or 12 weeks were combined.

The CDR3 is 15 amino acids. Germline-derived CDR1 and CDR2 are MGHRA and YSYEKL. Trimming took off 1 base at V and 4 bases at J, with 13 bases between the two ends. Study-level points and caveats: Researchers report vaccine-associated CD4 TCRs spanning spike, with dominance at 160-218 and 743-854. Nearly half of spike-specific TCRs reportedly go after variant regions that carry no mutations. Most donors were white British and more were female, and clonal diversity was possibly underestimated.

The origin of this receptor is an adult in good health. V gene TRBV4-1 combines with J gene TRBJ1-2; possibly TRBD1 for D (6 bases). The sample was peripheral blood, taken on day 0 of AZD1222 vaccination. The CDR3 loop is CASSQARQVLYGYTF. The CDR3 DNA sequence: TGCGCCAGCAGCCAAGCCCGACAGGTTCTCTATGGCTACACCTTC.